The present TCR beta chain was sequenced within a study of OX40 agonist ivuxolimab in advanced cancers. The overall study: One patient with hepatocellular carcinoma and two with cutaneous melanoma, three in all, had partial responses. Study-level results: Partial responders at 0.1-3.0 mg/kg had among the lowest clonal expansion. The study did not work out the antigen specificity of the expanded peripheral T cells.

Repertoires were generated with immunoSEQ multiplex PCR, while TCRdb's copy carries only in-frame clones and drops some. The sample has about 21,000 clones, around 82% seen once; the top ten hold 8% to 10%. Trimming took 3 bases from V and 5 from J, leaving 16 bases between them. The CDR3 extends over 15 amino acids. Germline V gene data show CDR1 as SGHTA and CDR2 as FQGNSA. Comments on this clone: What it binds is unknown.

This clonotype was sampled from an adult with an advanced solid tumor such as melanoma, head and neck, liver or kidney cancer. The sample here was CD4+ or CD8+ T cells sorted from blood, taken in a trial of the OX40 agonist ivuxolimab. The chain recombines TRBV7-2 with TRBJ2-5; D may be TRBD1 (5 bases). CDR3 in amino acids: CASSLFQGVGETQYF. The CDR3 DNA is TGTGCCAGCAGCTTGTTTCAGGGCGTGGGGGAGACCCAGTACTTC.